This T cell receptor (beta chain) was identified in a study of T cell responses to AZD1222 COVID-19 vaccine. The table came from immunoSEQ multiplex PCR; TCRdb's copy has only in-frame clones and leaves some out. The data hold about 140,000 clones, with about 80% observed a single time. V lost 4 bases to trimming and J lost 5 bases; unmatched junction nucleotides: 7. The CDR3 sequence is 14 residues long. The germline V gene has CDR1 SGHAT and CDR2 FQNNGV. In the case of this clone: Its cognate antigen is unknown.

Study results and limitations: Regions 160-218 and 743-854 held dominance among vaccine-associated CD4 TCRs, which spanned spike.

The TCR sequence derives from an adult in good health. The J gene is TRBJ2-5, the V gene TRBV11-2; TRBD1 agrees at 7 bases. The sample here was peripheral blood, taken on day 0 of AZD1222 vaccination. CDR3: CASSSGQPTETQYF. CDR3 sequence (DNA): TGTGCCAGCAGCTCGGGACAGCCGACTGAGACCCAGTACTTC.